Shown below are 19 T cell receptor beta chains from a single sample sequenced in a study of regulatory T cells in long-lasting Graves disease. Construction of the TCR beta libraries employed iRepertoire HTBI primers in conjunction with Arm-PCR of CDR3 regions. MiXCR, run by TCRdb on the multiplex PCR reads, gives a single entry per CDR3 protein. The sample records about 660,000 distinct CDR3 sequences, around 30% being singletons. Sample time point: persistent/refractory GD, antithyroid drugs over 5 years with positive TRAb. RNA from PBMCs was the source of the TCR library. Sequencing used peripheral blood mononuclear cells (PBMCs), obtained when the disease was refractory, from a patient treated with antithyroid drugs. The receptors were gathered from a female donor with Graves disease.

The chain combines TRBV11-2 with TRBJ2-4; 12 positions agree with TRBD2. The trim removed 0 bases at V and 1 base at J, leaving 7 bases unmatched. Germline V gene lookup returns CDR1 SGHAT and CDR2 FQNNGV. The CDR3 spans 19 residues. CDR3 nucleotides: TGTGCCAGCAGCTTAGACGGACTAGCGGGAAACAGGGCCAAAAACATTCAGTACTTC. Its protein is CASSLDGLAGNRAKNIQYF. The full variable domain, completed using reference TRBV11-2 and TRBJ2-4, is EAGVAQSPRYKIIEKRQSVAFWCNPISGHATLYWYQQILGQGPKLLIQFQNNGVVDDSQLPKDRFSAERLKGVDSTLKIQPAKLEDSAVYLCASSLDGLAGNRAKNIQYFGAGTRLSVL.

The sample holds one count of this clonotype. The chain couples TRBV7-3 to TRBJ2-3, with D tentatively TRBD1 or TRBD2 (5 bases each). The V and J ends lost 4 bases and 2 bases respectively, with 16 bases between them. Germline V lookup: CDR1 SGHTA, CDR2 FQGTGA. This CDR3 contains 16 residues. In DNA form, the CDR3 reads TGTGCCAGCAGCTCAGCCGGGGCAGAACACACAGATACGCAGTATTTT. This gives the protein CASSSAGAEHTDTQYF. The full variable domain, completed using reference TRBV7-3 and TRBJ2-3, is GAGVSQTPSNKVTEKGKYVELRCDPISGHTALYWYRQSLGQGPEFLIYFQGTGAADDSGLPNDRFFAVRPEGSVSTLKIQRTERGDSAVYLCASSSAGAEHTDTQYFGPGTRLTVL.

This clonotype showed up many times. The chain joins TRBV2 to TRBJ1-5; TRBD1 matches 7 bases. CDR1 is SNHLY and CDR2 is FYNNEI in the germline V gene. V lost 7 bases and J lost 0; bases outside the gene matches: 6. The CDR3 totals 15 residues. The CDR3 spells CASNKGQYSNQPQHF. The CDR3 DNA reads as TGTGCCAGCAACAAGGGACAGTATAGCAATCAGCCCCAGCATTTT. Full variable domain (outside the CDR3, taken from reference TRBV2 and TRBJ1-5): EPEVTQTPSHQVTQMGQEVILRCVPISNHLYFYWYRQILGQKVEFLVSFYNNEISEKSEIFDDQFSVERPDGSNFTLKIRSTKLEDSAMYFCASNKGQYSNQPQHFGDGTRLSIL.

The rearrangement uses TRBV6-1 and TRBJ2-5, with 10 bases lining up with TRBD2. V was pared by 6 bases and J by 5 bases, with 9 bases of the junction left unmatched. Per germline, CDR1 MNHNS and CDR2 SASEGT. The CDR3 extends over 15 amino acids. CDR3 region: CASRIAGGGSETQYF. As DNA, the CDR3 is TGTGCCAGCAGGATAGCGGGAGGAGGAAGTGAGACCCAGTACTTC.

In this sample, this clonotype turned up a few times. The genes are TRBV9 and TRBJ2-7, with 9 nucleotides matching TRBD2. Germline values: CDR1 SGDLS, CDR2 YYNGEE. V shed 6 bases and J 6 bases; nucleotides not matched to a gene: 13. The CDR3 covers 15 residues. As DNA, the CDR3 is TGTGCCAGCACACCTCAGGCGGGAGGGGTGAGCGAGCAGTACTTC. Residues: CASTPQAGGVSEQYF.

This clonotype has just a few counts. The chain combines TRBV30 with TRBJ2-2; D is uncertain. Between the trimmed V and J ends, which lost 0 bases and 7 bases, there was a span of 9 bases. The CDR3 runs 13 residues. The germline gives CDR1 GTSNPN, CDR2 SVGIG (reference sequence). DNA of the CDR3: TGTGCCTGGAGTGTACTGCAAAGCGGGGAGCTGTTTTTT. This sequence encodes CAWSVLQSGELFF.

Only a few counts were recorded for this clonotype. The chain recombines TRBV30 with TRBJ2-7, with a tentative D call TRBD2 (7 bases). V was shortened by 2 bases and J by 9 bases, with 14 bases between the two germline ends. Germline lookup yields CDR1 GTSNPN and CDR2 SVGIG (reference sequence). This CDR3 contains 12 residues. The CDR3 spells CAWSQGGGGQYF. The CDR3 DNA is TGTGCCTGGAGTCAAGGGGGGGGCGGGCAGTACTTC.

Here the CDR3 DNA reads TGTGCCAGCAGTTTTGGGCAGACGGGCAAAAACATTCAGTACTTC. This translates into CASSFGQTGKNIQYF. The V and J genes are TRBV12-3 or TRBV12-4 and TRBJ2-4; D is unresolved. V shed 3 bases and J shed 3 bases, with 12 bases lying between them. The CDR3 runs 15 residues.

This clonotype has more than one count but fewer than ten. The rearrangement joins TRBV15 to TRBJ1-2, with 7 positions matching TRBD1. Germline trimming cut 0 bases from V and 7 bases from J; bases unmatched to any gene: 8. This CDR3 is 15 amino acids long. The V gene's germline CDR1 is LNHNV and CDR2 YYDKDF (reference sequence). DNA for the CDR3: TGTGCCACCAGCAGAGAGGTCGGAGGGGGCTCTGGCTACACCTTC. Translation gives CATSREVGGGSGYTF.

This clonotype was seen repeatedly, ten times or more. The chain recombines TRBV30 with TRBJ1-2; D is unresolved. V lost 6 bases and J 7 bases, leaving 9 bases between the germline ends. The V gene's germline CDR1 is GTSNPN and CDR2 SVGIG (reference sequence). The CDR3 has 10 amino acids. The DNA for the CDR3 is TGTGCCTGCCGTGTCAGTGGCTACACCTTC. Residues: CACRVSGYTF.

This clonotype appeared many times. V and J are TRBV12-3 or TRBV12-4 and TRBJ1-6; TRBD1 aligns across 7 bases. The CDR3 has 18 amino acids. V gave up 6 bases and J gave up 0 bases; unmatched junction bases: 11. CDR3 sequence: CASSSTGDVDSYNSPLHF. The CDR3 region has the DNA TGTGCCAGCAGCTCCACAGGGGACGTTGACTCCTATAATTCACCCCTCCACTTT.

The table lists this clonotype with many counts. V usage is TRBV12-3 or TRBV12-4 and J usage is TRBJ1-2; D not resolved. The length of the CDR3 is 13 residues. V was shortened by 7 bases and J by 4 bases, with 13 bases between the two germline ends. CDR3 DNA sequence: TGTGCCAGCAACCACGGGGAGTTCTATGGCTACACCTTC. Amino acid sequence: CASNHGEFYGYTF.

The CDR3 is CAFNSGRLVSNSPLHF. In DNA, the CDR3 is TGTGCCTTTAACTCGGGACGGCTAGTGTCTAATTCACCCCTCCACTTT. V and J are TRBV30 and TRBJ1-6; possible D gene TRBD1, 5 bases. Looked up from germline, CDR1 is GTSNPN and CDR2 is SVGIG (reference sequence). CDR3 size: 16 residues. Deletions cut 7 bases from V and 6 bases from J, with 22 bases between.

This clonotype was picked up a small number of times. This chain connects TRBV20-1 to TRBJ1-1; 8 positions agree with TRBD1. CDR1 and CDR2 (germline): DFQATT, SNEGSKA (reference sequence). The CDR3 has 14 amino acids. The trim removed 3 bases at V and 4 bases at J, leaving 7 bases unmatched. The CDR3 loop is CSARETGVFTEAFF. The CDR3 nucleotides are TGCAGTGCTAGGGAGACAGGGGTTTTCACTGAAGCTTTCTTT.

The rearrangement uses TRBV27 and TRBJ1-2; D uncertain. The CDR3 loop spans 16 amino acids. The germline CDR1 and CDR2 sequences are MNHEY and SMNVEV (reference sequence). V was pared by 5 bases and J by 2 bases, with 18 bases between. CDR3 amino acids: CASSTSLGIRNYGYTF. CDR3 nucleotide sequence: TGTGCCAGCAGTACCTCGCTGGGGATTAGGAACTATGGCTACACCTTC.

This clonotype was picked up many times. The chain combines TRBV6-1 with TRBJ2-5, with TRBD2 matching over 11 bases. Germline loops: CDR1 MNHNS, CDR2 SASEGT. The length of the CDR3 is 15 residues. V was clipped by 5 bases and J by 4 bases; unmatched bases: 6. CDR3 residues: CASSLTSGAPETQYF. The CDR3 nucleotides are TGTGCCAGCAGTCTGACTAGCGGGGCACCAGAGACCCAGTACTTC.

This chain connects TRBV29-1 to TRBJ1-1; 7 bases match TRBD1. The V gene's germline CDR1 is SQVTM and CDR2 ANQGSEA. CDR3 length: 14 amino acids. Trimming removed 1 base from V and 6 bases from J; junction bases left unmatched: 8. CDR3 residues: CSVEVGDRDAEAFF. The DNA of the CDR3 is TGCAGCGTTGAAGTTGGCGACAGGGACGCTGAAGCTTTCTTT.

In this sample, this clonotype turned up a few times. V is TRBV9 and J is TRBJ2-2; tentative D call: TRBD2 (6 bases). The germline V gene encodes CDR1 SGDLS and CDR2 YYNGEE. The CDR3 sequence is 15 residues long. Trimming shortened V by 3 bases and J by 7 bases, and 16 bases separated the two germline ends. The CDR3 spells CASSGGWGDGGELFF. CDR3 DNA: TGTGCCAGCAGCGGCGGCTGGGGGGACGGCGGGGAGCTGTTTTTT.

Only a few counts were recorded for this clonotype. This chain connects TRBV12-5 to TRBJ2-2; weak D call: TRBD1 (6 bases). This CDR3 region has 13 residues. The germline CDR1 and CDR2 sequences are LGHNT and FRNRAP. The V and J ends lost 8 bases and 3 bases respectively, with 10 bases between them. CDR3: CASRPGDTGELFF. CDR3 DNA: TGTGCTAGTCGTCCAGGGGACACCGGGGAGCTGTTTTTT.